The clone carrying this T cell receptor beta chain was observed a handful of times. Its antigen remains unidentified. Trimming left V 0 bases short and J 1 base short, with 11 bases between. Germline CDR1 and CDR2: LNHNV and YYDKDF (reference sequence). The CDR3 contains 16 residues. Each CDR3 protein is one row after TCRdb ran MiXCR on the 5' RACE reads. The sample records hundreds of thousands of distinct CDR3 sequences, over 15% being singletons. The source of the sample is a study of identical twins. Findings and caveats of the study: The analysis was cross-sectional rather than longitudinal within donors. Cord blood beta clonotypes present at high abundance carried fewer insertions; no such pattern appeared in memory repertoires. Invariant MAIT and iNKT cells could partly confound zero-insertion analyses.

These data are also associated with another study on T cells expressing NK-cell markers.

Sequencing was done on a sample of PBMCs. This TCR came from a woman under 30 in good health. The chain is built from TRBV15 and TRBJ2-3; D might be TRBD2 (6 bases). CDR3 in amino acids: CATSRDPASGTDTQYF. Written as DNA, the CDR3 is TGTGCCACCAGCAGAGATCCCGCTAGCGGCACAGATACGCAGTATTTT.